This TCR beta chain stems from a study of identical twins (dated by TCRdb to about 2016). As for the study more broadly: To test whether fetal clonotypes persist, this study deep-sequenced TCR alpha and beta repertoires from monozygotic twins, from unrelated adults of various ages, and from cord blood. To rule out contamination, replicate twin experiments were performed at different times with different library preparation protocols.

Library generation was performed with 5' RACE. The sequencer was an Illumina HiSeq 2000. Template switching added a universal primer binding site, and the final cDNA carried a unique molecular identifier that allowed TCR cDNA molecules to be counted accurately. First-strand cDNA for TCR alpha and beta chains was synthesized from specific primers in the conserved constant-segment region. To control for contamination, each cDNA library was double barcoded with a SMART-Mk sample barcode plus Illumina barcodes. TruSeq adapter sequences along with Illumina sample barcodes were introduced in two successive PCR steps. The Illumina HiSeq platform was used with custom primers to sequence TCR alpha and beta cDNA libraries. For the original study's pipeline: MiGEC processed the raw reads to extract unique molecular identifiers, while MiXCR was used to determine the CDR3 positions. Recombination models were inferred per individual with the repgenHMM and IGoR tools using an EM algorithm. Shared clonotypes were analyzed with the tcR package in R, and sharing was normalized by the product of cloneset sizes. To study raw recombination free of thymic and clonal selection effects, out-of-frame nonproductive sequences were analyzed. Clones were called with MiXCR by TCRdb after fastp trimmed the public reads at Q25, and only in-frame beta chains were retained. Here each entry gathers all rows of one CDR3 protein and keeps the most common genes and DNA. TCRdb assigned the V and J calls; the authors' analysis was not used. Recorded for this sample are around 480,000 distinct CDR3 sequences; roughly an eighth of them occurred a single time. The ten most abundant clones make up more than 0.8% of the sample.

This clonotype has ten or more counts. Its antigen remains undetermined. Per-nucleotide qualities are absent, and no much larger clonotype sits a single base away. The paper as a whole reports these results and caveats: In beta out-of-frame sequences, excess twin sharing was weaker, because having fewer shared sequences lowered the signal-to-noise ratio. Recombination models systematically underestimated out-of-frame TCR alpha sharing in monozygotic twins but agreed with sharing between unrelated individuals. Invariant T cells such as MAIT and iNKT could partly confound zero-insertion analyses, though diverse VJ usage argued against this for most clonotypes. Compared with coincidental sharing between unrelated individuals, an excess of low generation-probability sequences was observed among out-of-frame TCR alpha sequences shared between twins. Fewer insertions were carried by abundant cord blood beta clonotypes, a similar but weaker trend appeared in young adult naive repertoires, and no such trend appeared in memory repertoires. Because the same donors could not be followed over many years, conclusions were based on cross-sectional statistical analysis.

Every donor was a healthy Caucasian. The twin cohort consisted of three pairs of female monozygotic twins, all aged roughly 18 to 29 years. CD4+ and CD8+ T cell populations were isolated with positive isolation kits from Invitrogen. The CDR3 starts with the cysteine, ends with the phenylalanine, and has 13 residues. CDR3 DNA only is kept here, 39 bases in frame from base 1. Between the V and J ends, shortened by 2 bases and 5 bases respectively, the junction contains 10 bases. CDR1 SEHNR and CDR2 FQNEAQ are derived from the germline V gene (reference sequence). These data are also associated with another study on yellow fever vaccine responses in identical twins. That second report states: According to the authors, the vaccine-induced T cell response in identical twins seemed to be partly convergent and partly specific to each individual. Focusing on identical twins, the study followed the T cell clones that responded to the vaccine, and did so with precision.

This chain is built from TRBV7-9 and TRBJ2-7; the D gene is possibly TRBD1, with 6 bases matching. This sequence was found in a woman younger than 35 in good health. Sequencing was carried out using CD4+ T cells sorted from blood. The CDR3: CASSLPGGNEQYF. The DNA reads TGTGCCAGCAGCTTACCTGGGGGCAACGAGCAGTACTTC.